One sample yielded the 2 T cell receptor beta chains listed below, sequenced in a study of cytomegalovirus exposure and HLA in healthy donors. Primers included in the PCR were 60 Vbeta and 13 Jbeta primers. Repertoires were generated with immunoSEQ multiplex PCR, while TCRdb's copy carries only in-frame clones and drops some. Of 95,000 to 150,000 clones in the sample, roughly 79% were seen once. The sequencing input was PBMCs. The receptors shown here come from a middle-aged woman in good health and CMV-seronegative.

V and J are TRBV4-2 and TRBJ1-6, with D possibly being TRBD1 (6 bases). From germline, CDR1 is LGHNA and CDR2 YNFKEQ. This CDR3 has 15 amino acids. Trimming took off 4 bases at V and 8 bases at J, with 15 bases between the two ends. DNA of the CDR3: TGTGCCAGCAGCCCAGCTTTAGGGGGGGATTCACCCCTCCACTTT. Translation: CASSPALGGDSPLHF.

CDR3 in amino acids: CASSTGQGSAEAFF. The CDR3 DNA reads as TGTGCCAGCAGCACTGGACAGGGTTCAGCTGAAGCTTTCTTT. The gene calls are TRBV27 and TRBJ1-1; 8 bases match TRBD1. Germline V gene sequence: CDR1 MNHEY, CDR2 SMNVEV (reference sequence). After removal of 6 bases from V and 6 bases from J, the junction contained 9 bases not matched to a gene. The CDR3 sequence is 14 residues long.